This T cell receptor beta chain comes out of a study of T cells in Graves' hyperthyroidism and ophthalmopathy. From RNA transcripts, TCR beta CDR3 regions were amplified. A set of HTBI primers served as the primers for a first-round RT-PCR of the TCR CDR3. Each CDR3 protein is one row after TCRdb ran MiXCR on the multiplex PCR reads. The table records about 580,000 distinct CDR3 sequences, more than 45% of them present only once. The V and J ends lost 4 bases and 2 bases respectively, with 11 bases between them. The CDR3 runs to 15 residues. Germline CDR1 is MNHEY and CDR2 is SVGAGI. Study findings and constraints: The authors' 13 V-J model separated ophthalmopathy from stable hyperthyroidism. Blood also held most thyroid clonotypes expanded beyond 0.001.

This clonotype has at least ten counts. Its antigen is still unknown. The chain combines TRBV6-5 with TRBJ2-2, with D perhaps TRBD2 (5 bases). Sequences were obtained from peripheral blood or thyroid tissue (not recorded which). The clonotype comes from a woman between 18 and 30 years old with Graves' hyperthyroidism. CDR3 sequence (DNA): TGTGCCAGCAGTTTAATGGGAGCCAACACCGGGGAGCTGTTTTTT. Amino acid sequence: CASSLMGANTGELFF.